The present T cell receptor beta chain was sequenced within a study of human T cells and chemical hapten exposure (dated by TCRdb to the early 2020s). In the study overall: The libraries were sequenced as a pool, and the TCR yield per sample differed mostly because of small variations in library volumes within the pool. From each blood RNA sample, both TCR alpha and TCR beta chains were sequenced. Peripheral blood TCR repertoire changes were tracked in vivo in alopecia patients during primary and secondary sensitization to the hapten diphenylcyclopropenone (DPC).

For CDR1 and CDR2, the germline V gene lists SGHDN and FVKESK. The trim is 4 bases for V and 9 bases for J, with a gap of 19 bases between the germline ends. The CDR3 goes from the cysteine to the phenylalanine over 15 residues. Only the CDR3 region is kept as DNA, spanning 45 bases read in frame from base 1. The library was produced with RACE. Sequencing instrument: NextSeq 500. Library preparation attached unique molecular identifiers to individual cDNA molecules for quantitative, reproducible TCR counting. Turning to the authors' computational methods: A median of approximately 96,000 TCRs per sample was observed, with a range of about 23,224 to 700,000. The Decombinator software suite was used to annotate V, J and CDR3 in the TCR reads. Every sample was subsampled to the same number of TCRs (28,000) for the PS versus PT1 abundance plots. TCRs were defined as expanded if absent before sensitization and observed at least eight times at the 2-week time point. TCRdb applied fastp at Q25 and MiXCR to the public reads, then kept only in-frame beta chains. Each CDR3 protein gets just one entry, which takes the most common genes and DNA from the rows behind it. For this entry, the V and J calls and clone size follow TCRdb and not the study's own pipeline. The sample table records approximately 44,000 distinct CDR3 sequences; approximately 4.8% of these occur just once. Under 6.5% of the sample is in the top ten clones.

Per the publication, the time point label means: healthy volunteer bleed at 2 weeks. Total RNA was extracted from unfractionated whole blood collected in Tempus Blood RNA tubes. As TCR sequencing controls, roughly five healthy volunteers were used, with blood taken at day 0, 2 weeks and 6 weeks. In this sample, this clonotype turned up many times. The antigen it binds to is not known. Base qualities are not recorded, but no much larger clone differs from it by a single base. What the research found in general, with its limitations: Repeated subsampling changed both the strength of the expansion versus patch-test correlation and the threshold at which the correlation became significant. DPC sensitization did not change the number of TCRs with a frequency above 1 in 1000, and there was no evidence of changes in global repertoire structure.

Recombination linked TRBV14 to TRBJ2-1, and TRBD2 may be the D gene, going by 6 matching bases. This clonotype was obtained from a human donor in good health. Some clones in this sample may be carry-over from other donors' samples. Input material: whole blood. The DNA is TGTGCCAGCAGCCCCCTAGGCGGGAAGTTTGGTGAGCAGTTCTTC. This encodes CASSPLGGKFGEQFF.